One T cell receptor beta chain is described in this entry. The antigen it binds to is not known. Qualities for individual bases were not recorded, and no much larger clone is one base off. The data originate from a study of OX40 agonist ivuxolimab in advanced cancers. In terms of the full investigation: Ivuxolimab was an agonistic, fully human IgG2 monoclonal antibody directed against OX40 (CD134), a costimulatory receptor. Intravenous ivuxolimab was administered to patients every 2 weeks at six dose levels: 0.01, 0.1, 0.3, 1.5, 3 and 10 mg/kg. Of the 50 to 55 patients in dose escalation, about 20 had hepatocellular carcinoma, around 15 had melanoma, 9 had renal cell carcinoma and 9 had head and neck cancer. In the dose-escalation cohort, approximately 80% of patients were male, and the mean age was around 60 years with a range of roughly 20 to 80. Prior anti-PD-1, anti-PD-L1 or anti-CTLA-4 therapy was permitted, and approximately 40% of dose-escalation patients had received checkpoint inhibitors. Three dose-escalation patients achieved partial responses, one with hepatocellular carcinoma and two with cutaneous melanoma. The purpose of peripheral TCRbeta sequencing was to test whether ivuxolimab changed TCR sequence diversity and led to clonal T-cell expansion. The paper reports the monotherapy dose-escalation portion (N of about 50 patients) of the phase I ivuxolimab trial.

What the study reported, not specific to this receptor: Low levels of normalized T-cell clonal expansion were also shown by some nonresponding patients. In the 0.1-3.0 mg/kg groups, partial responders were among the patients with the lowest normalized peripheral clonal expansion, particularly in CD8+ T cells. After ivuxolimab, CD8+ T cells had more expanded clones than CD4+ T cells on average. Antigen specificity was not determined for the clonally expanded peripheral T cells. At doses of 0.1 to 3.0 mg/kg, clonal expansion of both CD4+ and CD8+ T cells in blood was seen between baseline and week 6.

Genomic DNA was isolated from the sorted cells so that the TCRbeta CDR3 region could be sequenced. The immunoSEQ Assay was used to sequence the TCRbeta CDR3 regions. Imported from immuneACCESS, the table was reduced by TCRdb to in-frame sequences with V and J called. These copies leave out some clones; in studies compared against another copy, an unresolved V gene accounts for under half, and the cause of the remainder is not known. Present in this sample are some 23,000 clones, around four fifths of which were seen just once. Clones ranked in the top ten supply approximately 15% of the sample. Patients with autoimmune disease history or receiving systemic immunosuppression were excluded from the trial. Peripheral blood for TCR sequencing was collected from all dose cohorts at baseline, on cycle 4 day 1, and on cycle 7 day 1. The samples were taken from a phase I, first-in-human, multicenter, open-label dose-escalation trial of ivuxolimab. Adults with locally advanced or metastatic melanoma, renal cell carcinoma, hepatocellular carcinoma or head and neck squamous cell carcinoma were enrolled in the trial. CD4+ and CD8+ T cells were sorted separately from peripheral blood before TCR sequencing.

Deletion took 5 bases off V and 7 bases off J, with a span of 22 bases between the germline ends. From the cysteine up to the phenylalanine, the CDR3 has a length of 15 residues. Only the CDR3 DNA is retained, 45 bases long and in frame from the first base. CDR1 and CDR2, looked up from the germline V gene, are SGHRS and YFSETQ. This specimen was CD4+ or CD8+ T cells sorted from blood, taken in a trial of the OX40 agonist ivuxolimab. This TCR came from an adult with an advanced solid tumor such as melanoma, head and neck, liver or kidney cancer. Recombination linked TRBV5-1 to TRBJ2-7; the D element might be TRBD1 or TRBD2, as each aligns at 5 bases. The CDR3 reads CASRYEWGSRGEQYF. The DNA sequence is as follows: TGCGCCAGCAGATATGAGTGGGGGTCGAGAGGAGAGCAGTACTTC.